This T cell receptor (beta chain) was identified during a study of CD8+CD57+ T cells in acquired aplastic anemia. The CDR3 totals 14 residues. The germline gives CDR1 SGHTA, CDR2 FQGNSA. The use of genomic DNA as template underpinned the TCR beta VDJ and CDR3 profiling. TCRdb reprocessed the reads via MiXCR and lists one record per CDR3 protein. The data show about 260,000 distinct CDR3 sequences, 82% seen once. In patients chosen for sequencing, flow cytometry had shown CD8+CD57+ cell expansion. Patients uniformly had severe acquired aplastic anemia. This clonotype was picked up many times. A much larger clone differs from this one at a single base, so this may be a read error.

The TCR sequence derives from a human donor with aplastic anemia. The chain employs TRBV7-2 and TRBJ2-3, with 8 bases that match TRBD1. The sequencing sample was made of sorted CD4+, CD8+, or CD8+CD57+ T cells (not recorded which) from PBMCs. Here the CDR3 DNA reads TGTGCCAGCAGCTTGGCAGGGGGCGCCGACTATGACTACTTT. Its translation is CASSLAGGADYDYF.